These 2 T cell receptor beta chains were all obtained from the same sample, sequenced in a study of cytomegalovirus exposure and HLA in healthy donors. The PCR made use of 60 Vbeta and 13 Jbeta primers. Some clones are missing from TCRdb's copy, which holds only in-frame ones; the method was immunoSEQ multiplex PCR. The sample carries 180,000 or so clones, nearly 80% recorded once. The sequenced sample consisted of PBMCs. The receptors here all came from a female donor in good health and CMV-seronegative.

This chain links TRBV19 with TRBJ1-1; the match to TRBD1 covers 7 bases. The germline V gene encodes CDR1 LNHDA and CDR2 SQIVND (reference sequence). The J segment lost 5 bases and the V segment lost 4 bases, leaving 10 bases of the junction unmatched. The CDR3 is 15 residues long. The CDR3 sequence: CASSRPGGVVTEAFF. CDR3 in DNA: TGTGCCAGTAGTAGGCCAGGGGGTGTGGTAACTGAAGCTTTCTTT.

The genes are TRBV27 and TRBJ2-7, with D possibly being TRBD2 (5 bases). V shed 5 bases and J shed 3 bases, with 11 bases lying between them. The CDR3 has 13 residues. Germline values: CDR1 MNHEY, CDR2 SMNVEV (reference sequence). CDR3 sequence reads: CASSNSDYYEQYF. CDR3 in DNA: TGTGCCAGCAGTAATAGCGACTACTACGAGCAGTACTTC.